Shown below are 22 T cell receptor beta chains from a single sample sequenced in a study of CXCR3-negative and CXCR3-positive naive CD8 T cells. Broader study findings: More hydrophobic TRB CDR3s occurred in CXCR3-positive than in CXCR3-negative naive cells.

cDNA libraries for TRB were generated by 5' RACE incorporating UMI labels. TCRdb reprocessed the 5' RACE reads and keeps a single row for each CDR3 protein, giving no DNA. The sample data list over 150,000 distinct CDR3 sequences. These receptors are not linked to any known antigen. The specimen was naive CXCR3+ CD8+ T cells from blood. Stated subset: CD45RO-CCR7+CD27+CD95- naive CD8+ T cells expressing CXCR3 (TNR3+). These receptors were taken from a human donor in good health. Some clones in this sample may be carry-over from other donors' samples.

This CDR3 reads CASSSGLAGVGDTQYF. V gene TRBV27 combines with J gene TRBJ2-3; TCRdb outputs TRBD2, but without DNA this stays unchecked. The germline V gene encodes CDR1 MNHEY and CDR2 SMNVEV (reference sequence). This CDR3 is built from 16 residues.

The chain recombines TRBV5-1 with TRBJ2-1; checking the TCRdb D call of TRBD2 is not possible without DNA. Per germline, CDR1 SGHRS and CDR2 YFSETQ. CDR3 size: 17 residues. CDR3 sequence reads: CASSLEDAGGPRDEQFF.

The chain links TRBV7-9 to TRBJ2-7; as DNA is missing, the TRBD1 call by TCRdb cannot be tested. The CDR3 spans 14 residues. Germline V gene data show CDR1 as SEHNR and CDR2 as FQNEAQ (reference sequence). The CDR3 sequence: CASSLVTGGYEQYF. The variable domain in full, with the rest retrieved from reference TRBV7-9 and TRBJ2-7, is DTGVSQNPRHKITKRGQNVTFRCDPISEHNRLYWYRQTLGQGPEFLTYFQNEAQLEKSRLLSDRFSAERPKGSFSTLEIQRTEQGDSAMYLCASSLVTGGYEQYFGPGTRLTVT.

The chain employs TRBV7-6 and TRBJ1-1; TCRdb's D call of TRBD1 is untestable without DNA. CDR3 length: 16 amino acids. CDR1 and CDR2 from the germline V gene are SGHVS and FNYEAQ. CDR3 amino acids: CASSLVGTGWNTEAFF.

The V gene is TRBV19, the J gene TRBJ2-2. CDR1 is LNHDA and CDR2 is SQIVND in the germline V gene (reference sequence). The CDR3 length is 13 residues. This chain's CDR3 is CASSIMGSGELFF.

V usage is TRBV9 and J usage is TRBJ2-7; the TCRdb call, TRBD2, lacks DNA for checking. The CDR3 sequence is 16 residues long. Germline V gene sequence: CDR1 SGDLS, CDR2 YYNGEE. The CDR3 reads CASSVEASGRLEEQYF.

This chain connects TRBV7-9 to TRBJ2-7. This CDR3 has 17 residues. CDR1 is SEHNR and CDR2 is FQNEAQ in the germline V gene (reference sequence). The chain's CDR3 is CASSLLEEKAVPYEQYF.

The chain links TRBV5-8 to TRBJ1-4; TCRdb indicates TRBD1, and absent DNA this call remains unverified. The CDR3 has 16 amino acids. Per germline, CDR1 SGHTS and CDR2 YDEGEE. The CDR3 reads CASSLVGWGVREKLFF.

V usage is TRBV7-2 and J usage is TRBJ2-1; TCRdb reports TRBD1, a call that lacks DNA to check it against. Germline CDR1 is SGHTA and CDR2 is FQGNSA. The CDR3 covers 15 residues. The CDR3 loop is CASSTPDHLDDEQFF.

This chain links TRBV12-3 or TRBV12-4 with TRBJ2-1. There are 16 residues in the CDR3. The CDR3 reads CASSDSSGMENNEQFF.

The chain combines TRBV6-6 with TRBJ2-7; TCRdb's assignment of TRBD2 cannot be checked, as there is no DNA. CDR1 is MNHNY and CDR2 is SVGAGI in the germline V gene (reference sequence). This CDR3 is built from 15 residues. CDR3: CASREPGTVSYEQYF.

This chain uses TRBV6-6 with TRBJ2-2; TCRdb's D gene call, TRBD2, goes unchecked for lack of DNA. Germline V gene data show CDR1 as MNHNY and CDR2 as SVGAGI (reference sequence). The CDR3 contains 13 residues. CDR3 residues: CASSYGPDVELFF.

The chain joins TRBV6-2 or TRBV6-3 to TRBJ1-4; TCRdb picks TRBD1, but there is no DNA to check that call. Per the germline V gene, CDR1 is MNHEY and CDR2 is SVGEGT. This CDR3 is 15 amino acids long. CDR3 protein: CASSYSRDGYEKLFF.

The chain is built from TRBV12-3 or TRBV12-4 and TRBJ2-1; as DNA is missing, the TRBD2 call by TCRdb cannot be tested. There are 15 residues in the CDR3. The CDR3 spells CASSPGLAGEEGQFF.

The rearrangement links TRBV29-1 to TRBJ2-7. The CDR3 consists of 13 residues. Germline V CDR1 and CDR2: SQVTM, ANQGSEA. CDR3 sequence: CSVVAGVSYEQYF.

The chain has TRBV27 and TRBJ2-7. The CDR3 contains 15 residues. Germline CDR1 MNHEY, CDR2 SMNVEV (reference sequence). This CDR3 is CASSLSSSIFYEQYF.

The chain carries TRBV7-8 and TRBJ2-5; TCRdb returns TRBD2, unconfirmable since there is no DNA. Germline CDR1 SGHVS, CDR2 FQNEAQ. The CDR3 has 18 amino acids. CDR3: CASSLRLAGGPNQETQYF.

The chain's CDR3 is CASSPQVFGTEAFF. This chain joins TRBV28 and TRBJ1-1. Germline V gives CDR1 MDHEN, CDR2 SYDVKM. This CDR3 is built from 14 residues.

The chain is built from TRBV4-3 and TRBJ1-2; TCRdb selects TRBD1, and the lack of DNA leaves this call unchecked. The germline gives CDR1 LGHNA, CDR2 YSLEER. CDR3 length: 13 amino acids. The CDR3 is CASSPGRGHGYTF.

This chain joins TRBV11-2 and TRBJ2-1; TCRdb reports TRBD2, a call that lacks DNA to check it against. There are 16 residues in the CDR3. The germline gives CDR1 SGHAT, CDR2 FQNNGV. The CDR3 here is CASSLLSGRVYNEQFF. The full variable domain, completed using reference TRBV11-2 and TRBJ2-1, is EAGVAQSPRYKIIEKRQSVAFWCNPISGHATLYWYQQILGQGPKLLIQFQNNGVVDDSQLPKDRFSAERLKGVDSTLKIQPAKLEDSAVYLCASSLLSGRVYNEQFFGPGTRLTVL.

The rearrangement uses TRBV20-1 and TRBJ2-7; checking the TCRdb D call of TRBD2 is not possible without DNA. CDR1 DFQATT and CDR2 SNEGSKA come from the germline V gene (reference sequence). This CDR3 is 15 amino acids long. CDR3 in amino acids: CSARDSAGFTYEQYF.

This chain connects TRBV3-1 to TRBJ2-1; TCRdb returns TRBD2, unconfirmable since there is no DNA. Germline CDR1 reads LGHDT; CDR2 reads YNNKEL (reference sequence). The CDR3 sequence is 15 residues long. CDR3 protein: CASSHQSGGRDEQFF.